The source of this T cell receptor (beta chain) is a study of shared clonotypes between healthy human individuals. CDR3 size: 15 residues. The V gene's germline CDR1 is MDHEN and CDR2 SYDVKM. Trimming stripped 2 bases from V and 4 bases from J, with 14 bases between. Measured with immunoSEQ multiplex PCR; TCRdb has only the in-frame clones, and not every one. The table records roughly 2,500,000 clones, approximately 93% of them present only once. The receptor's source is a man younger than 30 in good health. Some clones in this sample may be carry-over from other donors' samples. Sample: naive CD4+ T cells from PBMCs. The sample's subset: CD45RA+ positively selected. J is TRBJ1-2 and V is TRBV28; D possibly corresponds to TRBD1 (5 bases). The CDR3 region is CASSLARVTFYGYTF. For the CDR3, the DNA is TGTGCCAGCAGTTTAGCCAGGGTTACATTCTATGGCTACACCTTC.